These 2 T cell receptor beta chains were sequenced from one sample in a study of blood T cells in healthy people across ages. The second PCR ran about 6 to 11 cycles with a sample-barcoded 5' primer and J-beta primers. From the 5' RACE reads, TCRdb called clonotypes with MiXCR, one entry per CDR3 protein. This table holds some 940,000 distinct CDR3 sequences, almost 30% found once. This sample was shared with a second study, whose subject was T cells of mothers and their children.

The sequenced sample consisted of blood. The receptor set was obtained from a woman between 40 and 55 years old in good health.

The chain recombines TRBV3-1 with TRBJ2-3; 12 bases line up with TRBD2. The ends lost 0 bases at V and 0 bases at J; junction bases unmatched: 7. In germline, CDR1 is LGHDT, CDR2 YNNKEL (reference sequence). The CDR3 length is 19 residues. The CDR3 DNA reads TGTGCCAGCAGCCAAGACCTAACTAGCGGGGGGCCTAGCACAGATACGCAGTATTTT. Amino acids: CASSQDLTSGGPSTDTQYF.

This clonotype appeared many times. V gene TRBV12-3 or TRBV12-4 combines with J gene TRBJ2-7; D might be TRBD2 (6 bases). V dropped 1 base and J dropped 2 bases, with 15 bases sitting between them. The CDR3 totals 16 residues. CDR3 bases: TGTGCCAGCAGTTTAGAGGTTGGTAGCGGAACCTACGAGCAGTACTTC. It codes for CASSLEVGSGTYEQYF.